This T cell receptor (beta chain) was identified during a study of shared clonotypes between healthy human individuals. As regards this clone: Its antigen remains unidentified. Within the sample, other DNA sequences also encode this same CDR3.

Germline V gives CDR1 GTSNPN, CDR2 SVGIG (reference sequence). The CDR3 runs 11 residues. Trimming stripped 2 bases from V and 3 bases from J, with 4 bases between. General study points: Clonotype sharing across four donors was observed for approximately 5% of naive CD4 clonotypes. All-four-donor shared clonotypes had higher generation probabilities than non-shared clonotypes did.

The assay was run at deep level. The repertoire was sequenced with immunoSEQ multiplex PCR; TCRdb's copy has only in-frame clones and lacks some. Of roughly 2.6 million clones in the sample, around nine tenths were seen once. V usage is TRBV30 and J usage is TRBJ1-1; D not certain. This TCR came from a young man in good health. The material sequenced was naive CD4+ T cells sorted from blood. Subset here: CD45RA+ positively selected. CDR3 nucleotide sequence: TGTGCCTGGAGTCAAGACACTGAAGCTTTCTTT. Encoded protein: CAWSQDTEAFF.